Listed here is a single T cell receptor (beta chain). As yet, its antigen is unknown. Measured with immunoSEQ multiplex PCR; TCRdb has only the in-frame clones, and not every one. Of under 600,000 clones listed, 97% were seen once; the top ten hold around 0.06%. This specimen belongs to a study of shared clonotypes between healthy human individuals. Study-level information: Each donor's CD4 naive and CD4 memory cells filled three plates apiece, CD8 naive two, and CD8 memory one.

Per the germline V gene, CDR1 is MGHDK and CDR2 is SYGVNS. CDR3 length: 15 residues. Study-level points and caveats: Memory subsets generally showed smaller estimated richness than naive subsets did. Sequencing depth was expected to affect clonotype sharing among donors.

This sequence joins TRBV25-1 and TRBJ2-5, with 8 bases aligning to TRBD2. Near its end, the DNA agrees better with TRBJ2-7, so the J call may be wrong. What was sequenced was naive CD4+ T cells sorted from blood. Subset in this sample: CD45RA+ positively selected. This sequence originates from a woman aged 25-40 years in good health. The CDR3 bases are TGTGCCAGCAGTGAATCGGGCGGGAGGTTTAACGAGCAGTACTTC. Residues: CASSESGGRFNEQYF.